A single sample is the source of the 23 T cell receptor beta chains below, sequenced in a study of T cell changes during pregnancy in multiple sclerosis (dated by TCRdb to between 2018 and 2021). Library preparation used the immunoSEQ multiplex PCR assay. TCRdb provides this immuneACCESS table in a form limited to in-frame rearrangements. Some clones are lacking; in checked studies, under half of them reflect an unresolved V gene, and why the rest are absent is not known. The sample table shows about 68,000 clones, and less than 95% are seen once. The top ten clonotypes cover more than 1.4% of the sample. The sample here was peripheral blood, taken in the third trimester of pregnancy. All receptors derive from a female donor with multiple sclerosis, enrolled in a pregnancy study.

DNA of the CDR3: TGTGCCAGTTTCGAACAGGGGGCGAATAGTGGCAATCAGCCCCAGCATTTT. This sequence encodes CASFEQGANSGNQPQHF. The rearrangement uses TRBV19 and TRBJ1-5; TRBD1 agrees at 9 bases. This CDR3 has 17 residues. Germline CDR1 and CDR2: LNHDA and SQIVND (reference sequence). Trimming at V came to 8 bases and at J to 2 bases, leaving 13 bases not matched to a gene.

The CDR3 region has the DNA TGTGCCAGCAGTTCTTTCCGGGACAGCTTAGCCGAGCAGTACTTC. This translates into CASSSFRDSLAEQYF. The chain joins TRBV6-5 to TRBJ2-7, with 7 bases aligning to TRBD1. Germline CDR1 MNHEY, CDR2 SVGAGI. V shed 4 bases, J shed 6 bases, and the junction held 12 bases outside the gene matches. This CDR3 comprises 15 residues.

The chain is built from TRBV29-1 and TRBJ2-5; TRBD2 is a possible D gene (5 bases). This CDR3 comprises 13 residues. The germline gives CDR1 SQVTM, CDR2 ANQGSEA. Trimming took 3 bases from V and 4 from J, leaving 12 bases between them. The chain's CDR3 is CSVDPSLGETQYF. In DNA, the CDR3 is TGCAGCGTTGACCCTAGCCTGGGAGAGACCCAGTACTTC.

CDR3 protein: CASSTYGGGSYEQYF. The DNA of the CDR3 is TGTGCCAGCAGCACATATGGGGGGGGATCCTACGAGCAGTACTTC. The rearrangement joins TRBV7-2 to TRBJ2-7, with TRBD2 matching over 7 bases. CDR1 is SGHTA, CDR2 FQGNSA, per germline. V was clipped by 5 bases and J by 1 base; unmatched bases: 8. This CDR3 spans 15 amino acids.

This clone was detected once. This rearrangement joins TRBV27 to TRBJ1-2; TRBD1 is a possible D gene (5 bases). The CDR3 is made up of 15 amino acids. V was clipped by 3 bases and J by 0 bases, with 11 bases between them. CDR1 is MNHEY, CDR2 SMNVEV, per germline (reference sequence). The CDR3 loop is CASSFQGVPNYGYTF. CDR3 nucleotides: TGTGCCAGCAGTTTTCAGGGTGTTCCTAACTATGGCTACACCTTC.

This chain connects TRBV19 to TRBJ1-5; TRBD1 might be the D (6 bases). Germline lookup yields CDR1 LNHDA and CDR2 SQIVND (reference sequence). The CDR3 spans 15 residues. Trimming shortened V by 8 bases and J by 6 bases, and 20 bases separated the two germline ends. In DNA, the CDR3 is TGTGCCAGTTCCCAGGGTCCGGGGGGGCGTCAGCCCCAGCATTTT. Translating gives CASSQGPGGRQPQHF.

The genes are TRBV6-1 and TRBJ2-3; TRBD2 aligns across 12 bases. The junction had 5 bases not matched to a gene; V was cut back by 2 bases and J by 5 bases. Germline V CDR1 and CDR2: MNHNS, SASEGT. The CDR3 runs to 16 residues. Here the CDR3 reads CASSERLAGAVDTQYF. CDR3 bases: TGTGCCAGCAGTGAAAGACTAGCGGGAGCGGTAGATACGCAGTATTTT.

The V and J genes are TRBV9 and TRBJ2-3; TRBD2 agrees at 13 bases. Trimming cost V 2 bases and J 0 bases; bases outside gene matches: 12. The germline gives CDR1 SGDLS, CDR2 YYNGEE. The CDR3 contains 20 residues. Here the CDR3 reads CASSVTQGLAGVSSTDTQYF. CDR3 nucleotides: TGTGCCAGCAGCGTCACACAAGGACTAGCGGGGGTTTCTAGCACAGATACGCAGTATTTT.

This chain links TRBV6-5 with TRBJ2-7; 7 bases match TRBD1. There are 13 residues in the CDR3. CDR1 and CDR2 from the germline V gene are MNHEY and SVGAGI. The J segment lost 3 bases and the V segment lost 6 bases, leaving 5 bases of the junction unmatched. The CDR3 region has the DNA TGTGCCAGCAGAAGACAGGGAAGCTACGAGCAGTACTTC. This sequence encodes CASRRQGSYEQYF.

This clone showed up just once. J is TRBJ2-2 and V is TRBV9; tentatively, D is TRBD2 (5 bases). The ends were cut back, 2 bases at V and 6 bases at J, with 11 bases in the middle. The CDR3 totals 14 residues. Germline loops: CDR1 SGDLS, CDR2 YYNGEE. The CDR3 loop is CASSVEGIAGELFF. CDR3 bases: TGTGCCAGCAGCGTTGAGGGTATAGCCGGGGAGCTGTTTTTT. Full variable domain (rest looked up from reference TRBV9 and TRBJ2-2): DSGVTQTPKHLITATGQRVTLRCSPRSGDLSVYWYQQSLDQGLQFLIQYYNGEERAKGNILERFSAQQFPDLHSELNLSSLELGDSALYFCASSVEGIAGELFFGEGSRLTVL.

J is TRBJ1-2 and V is TRBV11-2; the D gene is possibly TRBD1 (6 bases). This CDR3 is built from 15 residues. Trimming took off 4 bases at V and 1 base at J, with 13 bases between the two ends. Germline V CDR1 and CDR2: SGHAT, FQNNGV. CDR3 DNA sequence: TGTGCCAGCAGCTCCCTTACAGGGTATAACTATGGCTACACCTTC. It yields the protein CASSSLTGYNYGYTF.

J is TRBJ2-1 and V is TRBV10-1; 9 bases align to TRBD2. This CDR3 comprises 15 residues. The V gene's germline CDR1 is WNHNN and CDR2 SYGVQD (reference sequence). With 0 bases clipped from V and 9 bases from J, the junction kept 6 bases outside the gene matches. This CDR3 is CASSESLAGRAEQFF. The CDR3 nucleotides read TGCGCCAGCAGTGAGTCCCTAGCGGGACGCGCTGAGCAGTTCTTC.

The chain uses TRBV27 and TRBJ2-7, with 10 bases that match TRBD1. The CDR3 extends over 14 amino acids. The V gene end was trimmed by 5 bases and the J gene end by 4 bases; junction bases not matched to a gene: 5. Germline values: CDR1 MNHEY, CDR2 SMNVEV (reference sequence). The CDR3 loop reads CASSPRQGAYEQYF. DNA of the CDR3: TGTGCCAGCAGTCCCCGACAGGGGGCGTACGAGCAGTACTTC.

This clone has only one observation. This chain uses TRBV29-1 with TRBJ1-4, with D possibly matching TRBD1 (5 bases). The V gene lost 7 bases and the J gene lost 3 bases, with 15 bases spanning the gap. The CDR3 totals 14 residues. Per the germline V gene, CDR1 is SQVTM and CDR2 is ANQGSEA. The CDR3 reads CSAEGRASNEKLFF. The CDR3 region has the DNA TGCAGCGCTGAGGGCAGGGCTTCTAATGAAAAACTGTTTTTT.

V gene TRBV18 combines with J gene TRBJ1-3, with 7 bases fitting TRBD1. Germline lookup yields CDR1 KGHSH and CDR2 LQKENI. This CDR3 spans 19 amino acids. J was trimmed by 0 bases and V by 2 bases; bases with no gene match: 13. CDR3 sequence reads: CASSPSGQLSRSSGNTIYF. The CDR3 DNA sequence: TGTGCCAGCTCACCATCGGGACAGCTTTCTCGATCCTCTGGAAACACCATATATTTT.

The chain carries TRBV7-8 and TRBJ1-1; weak D call: TRBD1 (5 bases). Germline CDR1 and CDR2: SGHVS and FQNEAQ. This CDR3 contains 13 residues. V shed 1 base and J shed 3 bases, with 6 bases lying between them. The CDR3 loop is CASSLEGDTEAFF. The CDR3 coding sequence is TGTGCCAGCAGCTTAGAAGGGGACACTGAAGCTTTCTTT.

This chain connects TRBV2 to TRBJ1-4; perhaps TRBD1 as D (6 bases). The CDR3 length is 13 residues. Trimming removed 9 bases at V and 5 bases at J, with 13 bases between. The germline CDR1 and CDR2 sequences are SNHLY and FYNNEI. CDR3 nucleotide sequence: TGTGCCAGTAATGGACAGCTAAATGAAAAACTGTTTTTT. Its translation: CASNGQLNEKLFF.

The chain joins TRBV29-1 to TRBJ1-1; 9 bases map to TRBD1. The CDR3 consists of 12 residues. Trimming at V came to 6 bases and at J to 5 bases, leaving 4 bases not matched to a gene. Germline V lookup: CDR1 SQVTM, CDR2 ANQGSEA. CDR3 in amino acids: CSVKTGGTEAFF. The CDR3 region has the DNA TGCAGCGTGAAGACAGGGGGGACTGAAGCTTTCTTT.

The chain carries TRBV19 and TRBJ2-7; 8 bases fit TRBD1. After removal of 5 bases from V and 6 bases from J, the junction contained 6 bases not matched to a gene. The CDR3 runs to 13 residues. Germline CDR1 and CDR2: LNHDA and SQIVND (reference sequence). Here the CDR3 DNA reads TGTGCCAGTAGTTATGGACAGGGTTCCGAGCAGTACTTC. It yields the protein CASSYGQGSEQYF.

The CDR3 DNA reads TGTGCCAGTAGTAGAGTCCGGGACTCCCGTTTGCTCAACCGATACAATGAGCAGTTCTTC. This gives the protein CASSRVRDSRLLNRYNEQFF. The rearrangement uses TRBV19 and TRBJ2-1; tentative D call: TRBD2 (6 bases). Germline CDR1 is LNHDA and CDR2 is SQIVND (reference sequence). CDR3 length: 20 residues. The V gene lost 4 bases and the J gene lost 4 bases, with 29 bases spanning the gap.

The chain combines TRBV4-2 with TRBJ2-7, with 7 positions matching TRBD1. V lost 0 bases, J lost 2 bases, and 10 bases stayed unmatched. Germline V gives CDR1 LGHNA, CDR2 YNFKEQ. The CDR3 spans 17 residues. The CDR3 DNA sequence: TGTGCCAGCAGCCAAGATAAGGGGGCAGGGGTTCCCTACGAGCAGTACTTC. This gives the protein CASSQDKGAGVPYEQYF.

The J gene is TRBJ2-2, the V gene TRBV13; TRBD1 matches at 8 bases. V gave up 3 bases and J gave up 5 bases; unmatched junction bases: 8. This CDR3 has 16 amino acids. Germline lookup yields CDR1 PRHDT and CDR2 FYEKMQ (reference sequence). The CDR3 region is CASSLFSRGQTGELFF. The CDR3 DNA follows: TGTGCCAGCAGCTTGTTTAGCAGGGGGCAAACCGGGGAGCTGTTTTTT.

The chain couples TRBV7-8 to TRBJ2-5; D possibly corresponds to TRBD2 (6 bases). Germline values: CDR1 SGHVS, CDR2 FQNEAQ. The CDR3 loop spans 14 amino acids. V was clipped by 2 bases and J by 5 bases, with 12 bases between them. In DNA form, the CDR3 reads TGTGCCAGCAGCTTACGGGGGATACGGGAGACCCAGTACTTC. It translates to CASSLRGIRETQYF. Combining the CDR3 with reference TRBV7-8 and TRBJ2-5 gives the whole variable domain GAGVSQSPRYKVAKRGQDVALRCDPISGHVSLFWYQQALGQGPEFLTYFQNEAQLDKSGLPSDRFFAERPEGSVSTLKIQRTQQEDSAVYLCASSLRGIRETQYFGPGTRLLVL.